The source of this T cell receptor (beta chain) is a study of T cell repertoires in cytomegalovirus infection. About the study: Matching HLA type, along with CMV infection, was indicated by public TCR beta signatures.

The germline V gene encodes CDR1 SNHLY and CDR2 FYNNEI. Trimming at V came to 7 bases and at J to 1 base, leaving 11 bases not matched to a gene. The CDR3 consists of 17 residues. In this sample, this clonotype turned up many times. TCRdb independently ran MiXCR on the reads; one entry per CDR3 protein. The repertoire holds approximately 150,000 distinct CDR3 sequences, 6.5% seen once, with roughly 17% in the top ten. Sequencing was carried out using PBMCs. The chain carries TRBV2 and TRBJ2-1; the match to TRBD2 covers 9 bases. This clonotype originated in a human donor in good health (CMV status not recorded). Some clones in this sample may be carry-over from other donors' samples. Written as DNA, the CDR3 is TGTGCCAGCATTCCTAAGGGCGGGGGGGGTTCCTACAATGAGCAGTTCTTC. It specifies CASIPKGGGGSYNEQFF.